Shown below are 8 T cell receptor beta chains from a single sample sequenced in a study of blood T cell repertoires in COVID-19. The repertoire was sequenced with immunoSEQ multiplex PCR; TCRdb's copy has only in-frame clones and lacks some. This sample yields approximately 180,000 clones, of which 82% are seen a single time; 8% to 9.5% belongs to the top ten. The sequenced sample was peripheral blood. The source is a woman in her seventies with acute or convalescent COVID-19.

The CDR3 DNA reads TGTGCCACCAGTTCACAGGGGGCCAGCAATCAGCCCCAGCATTTT. Translation: CATSSQGASNQPQHF. The chain uses TRBV24-1 and TRBJ1-5; TRBD1 matches 9 bases. The ends lost 6 bases at V and 1 base at J; junction bases unmatched: 3. The CDR3 has 15 residues. CDR1 and CDR2 from the germline V gene are KGHDR and SFDVKD.

The chain is built from TRBV30 and TRBJ1-5, with a tentative D call TRBD1 (5 bases). V lost 2 bases and J lost 7, with 12 bases in between. The CDR3 is 13 amino acids. The germline V gene encodes CDR1 GTSNPN and CDR2 SVGIG (reference sequence). The CDR3 loop reads CAWSSGNGQPQHF. In DNA form, the CDR3 reads TGTGCCTGGAGTTCAGGGAACGGGCAGCCCCAGCATTTT. Full variable domain (rest looked up from reference TRBV30 and TRBJ1-5): SQTIHQWPATLVQPVGSPLSLECTVEGTSNPNLYWYRQAAGRGLQLLFYSVGIGQISSEVPQNLSASRPQDRQFILSSKKLLLSDSGFYLCAWSSGNGQPQHFGDGTRLSIL.

This CDR3 is CASSLYRGGGELFF. In DNA form, the CDR3 reads TGTGCCAGCAGTTTATACAGGGGCGGGGGGGAGCTGTTTTTT. The chain couples TRBV28 to TRBJ2-2; 7 bases fit TRBD1. V dropped 1 base and J dropped 8; count of bases not matched to a gene: 4. Germline assignment: CDR1 MDHEN and CDR2 SYDVKM. CDR3 length equals 14 residues.

This chain links TRBV24-1 with TRBJ2-2; D is uncertain. Trimming stripped 6 bases from V and 0 bases from J, with 7 bases between. The CDR3 is 14 residues long. Germline V gives CDR1 KGHDR, CDR2 SFDVKD. The CDR3 DNA reads as TGTGCCACCAGTCGTGCGCCGAACACCGGGGAGCTGTTTTTT. This codes for CATSRAPNTGELFF.

This chain uses TRBV20-1 with TRBJ2-1; perhaps TRBD2 as D (6 bases). This CDR3 spans 12 amino acids. Germline CDR1 is DFQATT and CDR2 is SNEGSKA (reference sequence). V lost 3 bases, J lost 5 bases, and 8 bases lay in between. The CDR3 is CSASSGNNEQFF. DNA of the CDR3: TGCAGTGCTAGTAGCGGTAACAATGAGCAGTTCTTC.

J is TRBJ1-5 and V is TRBV28; D might be TRBD1 (6 bases). Germline V CDR1 and CDR2: MDHEN, SYDVKM. V lost 6 bases and J lost 2, with 29 bases in between. This CDR3 is built from 20 residues. CDR3 loop: CASRLTGLRGLVYGNQPQHF. The CDR3 region has the DNA TGTGCCAGCAGACTTACGGGGCTCAGGGGCCTTGTTTATGGCAATCAGCCCCAGCATTTT. Supplemented by reference TRBV28 and TRBJ1-5, the full variable domain reads DVKVTQSSRYLVKRTGEKVFLECVQDMDHENMFWYRQDPGLGLRLIYFSYDVKMKEKGDIPEGYSVSREKKERFSLILESASTNQTSMYLCASRLTGLRGLVYGNQPQHFGDGTRLSIL.

The chain links TRBV18 to TRBJ2-7, with 7 bases lining up with TRBD1. With 2 bases clipped from V and 2 bases from J, the junction kept 6 bases outside the gene matches. Germline V lookup: CDR1 KGHSH, CDR2 LQKENI. CDR3 length equals 15 residues. The CDR3 region is CASSPGQVGTYEQYF. The DNA of the CDR3 is TGTGCCAGCTCACCAGGACAGGTAGGGACCTACGAGCAGTACTTC.

The V and J genes are TRBV6-2 or TRBV6-3 and TRBJ2-2; D might be TRBD1 (6 bases). Germline CDR1 MNHEY, CDR2 SVGEGT. V lost 6 bases and J lost 2, with 13 bases in between. The CDR3 covers 15 residues. The CDR3 region is CASSSQGPNTGELFF. In DNA, the CDR3 is TGTGCCAGCAGCTCACAGGGTCCCAACACCGGGGAGCTGTTTTTT.